Below are 9 T cell receptor beta chains sequenced from a single sample in a study of CD8+CD57+ T cells in acquired aplastic anemia. TCR beta VDJ and CDR3 were profiled, and genomic DNA was the template. MiXCR was run by TCRdb on the reads, yielding one entry per CDR3 protein. The sample lists about 190,000 distinct CDR3 sequences, nearly 50% occurring once. Sequencing was done on patients that had shown CD8+CD57+ cell expansion by flow cytometry. The sequenced sample consisted of sorted CD4+, CD8+, or CD8+CD57+ T cells (not recorded which) from PBMCs. The receptors here all came from a human donor with aplastic anemia.

The gene calls are TRBV2 and TRBJ2-7, with D possibly TRBD1 on 5 matching bases. This CDR3 comprises 15 residues. Deletions cut 6 bases from V and 2 bases from J, with 17 bases between. Germline CDR1 SNHLY, CDR2 FYNNEI. The CDR3 bases are TGTGCCAGCAGACTGACAGTGTCCGTTACCTACGAGCAGTACTTC. It yields the protein CASRLTVSVTYEQYF. Full variable domain (rest looked up from reference TRBV2 and TRBJ2-7): EPEVTQTPSHQVTQMGQEVILRCVPISNHLYFYWYRQILGQKVEFLVSFYNNEISEKSEIFDDQFSVERPDGSNFTLKIRSTKLEDSAMYFCASRLTVSVTYEQYFGPGTRLTVT.

About this clonotype itself: A much larger clone lies a single base off, so this may be a read error. The chain uses TRBV11-1 and TRBJ2-2; weak D call: TRBD1 (6 bases). Per the germline V gene, CDR1 is SGHAT and CDR2 is FQDESV (reference sequence). Deletions cut 5 bases from V and 5 bases from J, with 15 bases between. CDR3 length: 15 amino acids. The CDR3 bases are TGTGCCAGCAGCCCGCGGACAGAGGGAACCGGGGAGCTGTTTTTT. Protein: CASSPRTEGTGELFF.

This clonotype was recorded many times. V and J are TRBV2 and TRBJ1-1; perhaps TRBD1 as D (6 bases). Germline loops: CDR1 SNHLY, CDR2 FYNNEI. The CDR3 loop spans 15 amino acids. V dropped 1 base and J dropped 3 bases, with 12 bases sitting between them. In DNA form, the CDR3 reads TGTGCCAGCAGTGAAGTTGGGGCAGGGGACACTGAAGCTTTCTTT. This gives the protein CASSEVGAGDTEAFF.

Many counts were recorded for this clonotype. The V and J genes are TRBV2 and TRBJ1-5, with 8 bases aligning to TRBD1. After removal of 1 base from V and 7 bases from J, the junction contained 6 bases not matched to a gene. This CDR3 contains 15 residues. CDR1 SNHLY and CDR2 FYNNEI come from the germline V gene. The CDR3 spells CASSEEQGAGQPQHF. The CDR3 coding sequence is TGTGCCAGCAGTGAAGAGCAGGGGGCAGGGCAGCCCCAGCATTTT.

The chain links TRBV15 to TRBJ2-7, with D hard to call. Germline V gene data show CDR1 as LNHNV and CDR2 as YYDKDF (reference sequence). V was shortened by 0 bases and J by 0 bases, with 9 bases between the two germline ends. This CDR3 is 15 amino acids long. Written as DNA, the CDR3 is TGTGCCACCAGCAGAGAAGGTTTAGGCTCCTACGAGCAGTACTTC. Translation gives CATSREGLGSYEQYF.

In this sample, this clonotype turned up once. One end of the junction does not line up with germline, which may come from a read error. The chain joins TRBV7-3 to TRBJ2-5; tentatively, D is TRBD2 (6 bases). This CDR3 contains 16 residues. Germline CDR1 reads SGHTA; CDR2 reads FQGTGA. The CDR3, as DNA: TGTGCCAGCAAAGTGCGGGGAGGACCCAACGGGGAGACCCGGTACTTC. Translation: CASKVRGGPNGETRYF.

This clonotype occurred many times. V is TRBV20-1 and J is TRBJ1-5; the D is unclear. The V end was cut by 1 base, the J end by 7 bases, with 11 bases between. This CDR3 has 13 residues. Germline lookup yields CDR1 DFQATT and CDR2 SNEGSKA (reference sequence). The CDR3 DNA reads as TGCAGTGCTAGAGTCACTCCGACCCAGCCCCAGCATTTT. This gives the protein CSARVTPTQPQHF.

The chain combines TRBV5-1 with TRBJ2-1; 7 nucleotides line up with TRBD2. Germline CDR1 and CDR2: SGHRS and YFSETQ. The J segment lost 3 bases and the V segment lost 1 base, leaving 7 bases of the junction unmatched. The CDR3 runs 16 residues. The CDR3 sequence is CASSLSVQRGYNEQFF. DNA for the CDR3: TGCGCCAGCAGCTTGTCGGTGCAGCGGGGCTACAATGAGCAGTTCTTC.

J is TRBJ1-1 and V is TRBV29-1; D not certain. In germline, CDR1 is SQVTM, CDR2 ANQGSEA. The V end lost 5 bases, the J end lost 0 bases, and 10 bases lay between the germline ends. The CDR3 sequence is 13 residues long. The CDR3 sequence: CSVKLGMNTEAFF. The CDR3 DNA reads TGCAGCGTTAAACTGGGGATGAACACTGAAGCTTTCTTT.